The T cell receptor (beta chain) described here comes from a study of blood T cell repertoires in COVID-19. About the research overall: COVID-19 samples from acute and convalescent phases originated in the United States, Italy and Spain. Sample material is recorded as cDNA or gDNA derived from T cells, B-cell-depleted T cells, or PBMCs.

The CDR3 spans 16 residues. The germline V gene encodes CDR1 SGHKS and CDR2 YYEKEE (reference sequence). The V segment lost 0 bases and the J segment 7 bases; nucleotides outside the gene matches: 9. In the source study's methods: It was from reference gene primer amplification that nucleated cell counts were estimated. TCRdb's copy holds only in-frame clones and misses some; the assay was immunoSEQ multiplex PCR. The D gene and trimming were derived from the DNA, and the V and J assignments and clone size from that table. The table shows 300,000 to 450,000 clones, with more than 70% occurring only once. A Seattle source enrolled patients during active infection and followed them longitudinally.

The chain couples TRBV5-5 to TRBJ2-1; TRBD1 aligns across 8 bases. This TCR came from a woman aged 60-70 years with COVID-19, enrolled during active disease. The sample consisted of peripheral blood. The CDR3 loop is CASSLAGPGGWNEQFF. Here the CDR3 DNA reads TGTGCCAGCAGCTTGGCCGGGCCAGGGGGCTGGAATGAGCAGTTCTTC.